The present T cell receptor beta chain was sequenced within a study of T cell responses to AZD1222 COVID-19 vaccine. Study-wide points: Spike-specific TCR breadth and depth both grew after two AZD1222 doses. White British donors predominated, females outnumbered males, and clonal diversity was possibly underestimated. Baseline serostatus was positive in only a handful of AZD1222 recipients.

Assay used: immunoSEQ multiplex PCR; TCRdb lists only in-frame clones, some missing. The repertoire includes tens of thousands of clones, 80% to 90% of them detected once, and approximately 15% sits in the top ten. About this clone itself: Its cognate antigen is unknown.

Germline-derived CDR1 and CDR2 are LGHDT and YNNKEL (reference sequence). Deletions cut 1 base from V and 8 bases from J, with 2 bases between. The length of the CDR3 is 10 residues. The specimen comprised peripheral blood, sampled on day 0 of AZD1222 vaccination. The rearrangement links TRBV3-1 (or the pseudogene TRBV3-2) to TRBJ2-5; D gene ambiguous. The clonotype was recovered from an adult in good health. The CDR3 is CASSQGTQYF. The DNA of the CDR3 is TGTGCCAGCAGCCAAGGAACCCAGTACTTC.